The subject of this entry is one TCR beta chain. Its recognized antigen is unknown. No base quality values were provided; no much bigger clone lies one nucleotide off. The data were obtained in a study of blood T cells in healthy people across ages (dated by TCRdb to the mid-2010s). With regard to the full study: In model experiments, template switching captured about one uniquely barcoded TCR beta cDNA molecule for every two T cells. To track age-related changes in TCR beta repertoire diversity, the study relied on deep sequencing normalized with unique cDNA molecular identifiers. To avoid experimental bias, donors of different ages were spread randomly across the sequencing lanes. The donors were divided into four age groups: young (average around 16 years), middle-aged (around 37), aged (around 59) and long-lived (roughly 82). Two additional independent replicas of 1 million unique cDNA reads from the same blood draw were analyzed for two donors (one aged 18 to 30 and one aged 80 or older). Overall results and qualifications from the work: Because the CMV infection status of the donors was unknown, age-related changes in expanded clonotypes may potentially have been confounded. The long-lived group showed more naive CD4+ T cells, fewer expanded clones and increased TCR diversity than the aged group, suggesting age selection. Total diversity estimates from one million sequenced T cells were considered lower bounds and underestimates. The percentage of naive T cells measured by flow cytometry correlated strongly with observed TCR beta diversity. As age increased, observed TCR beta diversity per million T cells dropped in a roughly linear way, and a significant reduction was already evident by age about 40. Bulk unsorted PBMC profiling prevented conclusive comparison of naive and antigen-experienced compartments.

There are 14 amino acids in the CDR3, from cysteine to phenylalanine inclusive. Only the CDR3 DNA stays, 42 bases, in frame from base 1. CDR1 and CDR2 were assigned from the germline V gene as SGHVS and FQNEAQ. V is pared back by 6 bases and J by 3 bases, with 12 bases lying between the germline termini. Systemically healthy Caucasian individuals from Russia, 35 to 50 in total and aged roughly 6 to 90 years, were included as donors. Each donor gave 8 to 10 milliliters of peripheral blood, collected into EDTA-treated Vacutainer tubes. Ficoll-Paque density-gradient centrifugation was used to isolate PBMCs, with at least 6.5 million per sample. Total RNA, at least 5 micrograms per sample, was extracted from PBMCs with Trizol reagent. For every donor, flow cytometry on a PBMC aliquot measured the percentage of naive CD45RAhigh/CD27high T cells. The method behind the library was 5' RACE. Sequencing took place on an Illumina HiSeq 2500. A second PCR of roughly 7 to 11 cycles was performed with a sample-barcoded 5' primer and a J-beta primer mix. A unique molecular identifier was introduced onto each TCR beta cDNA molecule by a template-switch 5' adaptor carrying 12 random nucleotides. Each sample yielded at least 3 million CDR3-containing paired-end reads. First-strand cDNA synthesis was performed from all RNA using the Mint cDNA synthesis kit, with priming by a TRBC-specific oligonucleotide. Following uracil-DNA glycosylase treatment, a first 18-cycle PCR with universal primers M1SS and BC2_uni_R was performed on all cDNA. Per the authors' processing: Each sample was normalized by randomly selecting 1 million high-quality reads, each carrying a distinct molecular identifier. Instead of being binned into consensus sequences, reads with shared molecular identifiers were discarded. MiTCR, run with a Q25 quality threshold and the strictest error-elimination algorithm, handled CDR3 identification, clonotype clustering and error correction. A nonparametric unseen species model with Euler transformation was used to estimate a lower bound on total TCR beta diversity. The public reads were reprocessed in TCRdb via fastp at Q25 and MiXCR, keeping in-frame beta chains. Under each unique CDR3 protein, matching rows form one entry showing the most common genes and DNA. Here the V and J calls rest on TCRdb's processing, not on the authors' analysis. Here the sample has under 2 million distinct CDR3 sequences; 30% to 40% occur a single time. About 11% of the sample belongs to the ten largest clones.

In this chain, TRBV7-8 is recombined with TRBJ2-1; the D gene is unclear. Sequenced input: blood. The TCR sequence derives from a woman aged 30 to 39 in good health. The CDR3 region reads CASSFRSGYNEQFF. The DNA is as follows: TGTGCCAGCAGTTTTCGGTCCGGCTACAATGAGCAGTTCTTC.